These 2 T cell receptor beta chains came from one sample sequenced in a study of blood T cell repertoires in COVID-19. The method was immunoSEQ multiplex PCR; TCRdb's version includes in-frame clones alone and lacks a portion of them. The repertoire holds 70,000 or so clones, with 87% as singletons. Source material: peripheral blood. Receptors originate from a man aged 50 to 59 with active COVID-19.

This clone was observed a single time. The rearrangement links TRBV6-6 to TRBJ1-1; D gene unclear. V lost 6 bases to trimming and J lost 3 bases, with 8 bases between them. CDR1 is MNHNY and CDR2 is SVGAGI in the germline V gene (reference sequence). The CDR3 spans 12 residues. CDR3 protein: CASRVEYTEAFF. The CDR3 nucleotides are TGTGCCAGCAGGGTCGAGTACACTGAAGCTTTCTTT.

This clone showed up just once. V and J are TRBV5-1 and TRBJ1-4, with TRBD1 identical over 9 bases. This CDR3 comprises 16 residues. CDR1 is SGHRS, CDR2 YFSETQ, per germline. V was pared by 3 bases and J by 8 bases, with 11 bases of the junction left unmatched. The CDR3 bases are TGCGCCAGCAGCTCTATGCCACAGGGGGCTCGGGAAAAACTGTTTTTT. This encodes CASSSMPQGAREKLFF.